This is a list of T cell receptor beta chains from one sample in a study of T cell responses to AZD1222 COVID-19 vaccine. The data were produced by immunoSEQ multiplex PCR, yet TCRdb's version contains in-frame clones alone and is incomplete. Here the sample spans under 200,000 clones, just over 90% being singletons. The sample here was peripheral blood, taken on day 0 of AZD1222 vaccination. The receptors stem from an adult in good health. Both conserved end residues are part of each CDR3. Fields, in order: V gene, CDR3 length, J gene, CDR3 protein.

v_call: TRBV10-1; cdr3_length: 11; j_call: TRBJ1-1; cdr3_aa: CASSEGVRAFF
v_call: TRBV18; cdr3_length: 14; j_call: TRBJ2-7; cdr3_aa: CASSPDQSSYEQYF
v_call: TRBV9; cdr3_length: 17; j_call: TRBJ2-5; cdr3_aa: CASSVTGASGGQETQYF
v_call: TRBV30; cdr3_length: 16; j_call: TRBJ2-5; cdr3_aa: CAWSATTGKTEETQYF
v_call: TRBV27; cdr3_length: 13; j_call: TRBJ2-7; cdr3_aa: CASSLGQHYEQYF
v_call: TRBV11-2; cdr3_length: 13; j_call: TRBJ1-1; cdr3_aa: CASSPPLNTEAFF
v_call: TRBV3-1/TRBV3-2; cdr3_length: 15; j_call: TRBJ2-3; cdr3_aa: CASSHNGLARDTQYF
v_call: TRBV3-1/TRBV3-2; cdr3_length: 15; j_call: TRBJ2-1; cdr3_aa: CASSQRGTSYNEQFF
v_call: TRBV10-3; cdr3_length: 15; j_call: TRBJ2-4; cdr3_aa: CAIKADSAAKNIQYF
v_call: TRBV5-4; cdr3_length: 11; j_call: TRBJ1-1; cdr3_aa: CASRNGTEAFF
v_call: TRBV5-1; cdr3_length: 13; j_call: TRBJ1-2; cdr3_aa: CATRQGGRDGYTF
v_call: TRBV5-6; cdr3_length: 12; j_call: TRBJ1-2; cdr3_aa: CASSQGRLGYTF
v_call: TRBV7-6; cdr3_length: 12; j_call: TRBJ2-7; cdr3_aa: CASRGQGYEQYF
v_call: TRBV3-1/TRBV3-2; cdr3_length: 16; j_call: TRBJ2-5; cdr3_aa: CASSQAKLAGQETQYF
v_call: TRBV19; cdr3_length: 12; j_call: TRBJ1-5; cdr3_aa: CASSSQSQPQHF
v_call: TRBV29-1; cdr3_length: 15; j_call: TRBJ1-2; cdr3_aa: CSVEDRGLNNYGYTF
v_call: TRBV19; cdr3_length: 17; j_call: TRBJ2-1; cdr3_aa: CASSIDRYSGPYNEQFF
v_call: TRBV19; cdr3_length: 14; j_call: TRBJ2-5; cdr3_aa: CASSPTSAQETQYF
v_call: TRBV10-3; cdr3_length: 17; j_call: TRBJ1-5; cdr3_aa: CAISEPSAGGGNQPQHF